Following are 20 T cell receptor beta chains from one sample sequenced in a study of cytomegalovirus exposure and HLA in healthy donors. PCR involved 60 Vbeta and 13 Jbeta primers. The repertoire was sequenced with immunoSEQ multiplex PCR; TCRdb's copy has only in-frame clones and lacks some. The sample includes about 93,000 clones, around 80% of them seen just once. The sequenced material came from PBMCs. Every receptor here comes from a man aged 25 to 40 in good health and CMV-seronegative.

The chain uses TRBV30 and TRBJ1-1; a weak D match, TRBD1 (6 bases). CDR1 is GTSNPN, CDR2 SVGIG, per germline (reference sequence). The CDR3 length is 12 residues. Trimming removed 4 bases at V and 4 bases at J, with 10 bases between. As DNA, the CDR3 is TGTGCCTGGAAATTGACAGGCACTGAAGCTTTCTTT. It yields the protein CAWKLTGTEAFF. The entire variable domain, with the rest obtained from reference TRBV30 and TRBJ1-1, is as follows: SQTIHQWPATLVQPVGSPLSLECTVEGTSNPNLYWYRQAAGRGLQLLFYSVGIGQISSEVPQNLSASRPQDRQFILSSKKLLLSDSGFYLCAWKLTGTEAFFGQGTRLTVV.

In its sample, this clone was seen once. This chain uses TRBV4-2 with TRBJ1-1, with D unclear. CDR1 is LGHNA and CDR2 is YNFKEQ in the germline V gene. The CDR3 extends over 14 amino acids. V shed 0 bases and J shed 5 bases, with 10 bases lying between them. As DNA, the CDR3 is TGTGCCAGCAGCCAAGACCCAGGATTGACTGAAGCTTTCTTT. This translates into CASSQDPGLTEAFF.

Worth noting for this clone: A junction end diverges from the germline sequence, so it may reflect a read error. The chain combines TRBV15 with TRBJ2-7; 9 bases are a match to TRBD1. Germline assignment: CDR1 LNHNV and CDR2 YYDKDF (reference sequence). This CDR3 is 15 amino acids long. In DNA, the CDR3 is TGTGCCACCAGCAGAACCGGGACAGGGAGGCCCGAGGAGTACTTC. Protein sequence: CATSRTGTGRPEEYF.

V gene TRBV7-9 combines with J gene TRBJ2-7; TRBD1 agrees at 10 bases. Germline trimming cut 4 bases from V and 2 bases from J; bases unmatched to any gene: 5. Germline CDR1 and CDR2: SEHNR and FQNEAQ (reference sequence). This CDR3 contains 15 residues. CDR3 loop: CASSSGQGGTYEQYF. As DNA, the CDR3 is TGTGCCAGCAGCTCCGGACAGGGGGGTACCTACGAGCAGTACTTC.

This chain links TRBV6-4 with TRBJ2-7, with 8 bases that match TRBD1. J gave up 6 bases and V 5 bases, and 9 bases lay outside the gene matches. Per germline, CDR1 MRHNA and CDR2 SNTAGT. The length of the CDR3 is 14 residues. The CDR3 region is CASSPGPDRGEQYF. The CDR3 DNA follows: TGTGCCAGCAGTCCGGGACCCGACAGGGGCGAGCAGTACTTC.

A few counts support this clone. The rearrangement uses TRBV15 and TRBJ1-1, with a weak D call TRBD1 (5 bases). There are 13 residues in the CDR3. The V end lost 8 bases, the J end lost 4 bases, and 14 bases lay between the germline ends. CDR1 and CDR2 (germline): LNHNV, YYDKDF (reference sequence). The CDR3, as DNA: TGTGCCACCGGGGCAGGTAGTGGCACTGAAGCTTTCTTT. Translating gives CATGAGSGTEAFF.

The chain links TRBV19 to TRBJ2-7, with 9 bases aligning to TRBD2. CDR1 and CDR2 from the germline V gene are LNHDA and SQIVND (reference sequence). CDR3 length: 17 residues. The trim removed 3 bases at V and 6 bases at J, leaving 15 bases unmatched. The DNA of the CDR3 is TGTGCCAGTAGTATCGTACTGCGGGAGGGCAAGGGTGGCGAGCAGTACTTC. Residues: CASSIVLREGKGGEQYF.

This chain links TRBV30 with TRBJ2-5; no reliable D call. The CDR3 has 12 amino acids. Germline V gene sequence: CDR1 GTSNPN, CDR2 SVGIG (reference sequence). Trimming removed 0 bases at V and 5 bases at J, with 7 bases between. CDR3 sequence: CAWSVTSETQYF. The CDR3 coding sequence is TGTGCCTGGAGTGTAACCAGTGAGACCCAGTACTTC.

V usage is TRBV5-1 and J usage is TRBJ2-4; the match to TRBD2 covers 9 bases. The CDR3 runs to 13 residues. The germline V gene has CDR1 SGHRS and CDR2 YFSETQ. The V segment lost 6 bases and the J segment 8 bases; nucleotides outside the gene matches: 6. The CDR3 sequence: CASTRGGGHIQYF. DNA for the CDR3: TGCGCCAGCACGCGGGGGGGTGGGCACATTCAGTACTTC.

This chain uses TRBV4-1 with TRBJ2-3; 7 positions agree with TRBD1. CDR1 MGHRA and CDR2 YSYEKL come from the germline V gene. There are 15 residues in the CDR3. Germline trimming cut 1 base from V and 1 base from J; bases unmatched to any gene: 2. The CDR3 loop is CASSQGGTGTDTQYF. The CDR3, as DNA: TGCGCCAGCAGCCAAGGGGGGACAGGCACAGATACGCAGTATTTT.

The CDR3 reads CAWSVLAGDQPQHF. The CDR3 nucleotides are TGTGCCTGGAGTGTACTCGCGGGTGATCAGCCCCAGCATTTT. The V and J genes are TRBV30 and TRBJ1-5; D is ambiguous. With 0 bases removed from V and 5 bases from J, the gap between germline ends came to 11 bases. The CDR3 is made up of 14 amino acids. CDR1 is GTSNPN, CDR2 SVGIG, per germline (reference sequence).

This chain connects TRBV5-4 to TRBJ1-5, with D unclear. CDR3 length: 12 residues. V was clipped by 2 bases and J by 7 bases, with 7 bases between them. From germline, CDR1 is SGHNT and CDR2 YYREEE (reference sequence). Here the CDR3 DNA reads TGTGCCAGCAGCTTCGGCGGACAGCCCCAGCATTTT. It yields the protein CASSFGGQPQHF.

The chain carries TRBV30 and TRBJ1-1, with TRBD1 matching 12 bases. Germline-derived CDR1 and CDR2 are GTSNPN and SVGIG (reference sequence). This CDR3 comprises 22 residues. After removal of 3 bases from V and 0 bases from J, the junction contained 23 bases not matched to a gene. CDR3 sequence (DNA): TGTGCCTGGAGCTCGACTTCCCGGGACAGGGGGCTCTGGGGTAAGTTGAACACTGAAGCTTTCTTT. Amino acid sequence: CAWSSTSRDRGLWGKLNTEAFF.

V gene TRBV5-1 combines with J gene TRBJ2-3; TRBD2 is a possible D gene (5 bases). Germline CDR1 and CDR2: SGHRS and YFSETQ. The CDR3 totals 17 residues. Trimming pared 0 bases from V and 2 bases from J, leaving 16 bases between. For the CDR3, the DNA is TGCGCCAGCAGCTTGGGAGGGTGGTTAACCCCCACAGATACGCAGTATTTT. This sequence encodes CASSLGGWLTPTDTQYF.

The chain uses TRBV7-8 and TRBJ1-3, with a possible D match to TRBD1 (5 bases). The CDR3 has 14 residues. Germline V gives CDR1 SGHVS, CDR2 FQNEAQ. Deletions cut 2 bases from V and 3 bases from J, with 8 bases between. The CDR3 DNA is TGTGCCAGCAGCTTAACACAGGATGGAAACACCATATATTTT. Translation gives CASSLTQDGNTIYF.

The chain is built from TRBV5-6 and TRBJ2-2; TRBD1 is a possible D gene (5 bases). V lost 2 bases and J 0 bases, leaving 8 bases between the germline ends. The CDR3 totals 15 residues. The germline CDR1 and CDR2 sequences are SGHDT and YYEEEE. The CDR3 here is CASSFLTANTGELFF. The DNA for the CDR3 is TGTGCCAGCAGCTTCCTGACAGCGAACACCGGGGAGCTGTTTTTT.

The chain carries TRBV2 and TRBJ2-3, with 9 nucleotides matching TRBD2. Trimming at V came to 9 bases and at J to 2 bases, leaving 6 bases not matched to a gene. The CDR3 extends over 14 amino acids. CDR1 and CDR2 (germline): SNHLY, FYNNEI. CDR3 DNA: TGTGCCAGTGGGGCTAGCGGGAACACAGATACGCAGTATTTT. Protein product: CASGASGNTDTQYF. The full variable domain, its missing parts supplied by reference TRBV2 and TRBJ2-3, is EPEVTQTPSHQVTQMGQEVILRCVPISNHLYFYWYRQILGQKVEFLVSFYNNEISEKSEIFDDQFSVERPDGSNFTLKIRSTKLEDSAMYFCASGASGNTDTQYFGPGTRLTVL.

This chain joins TRBV27 and TRBJ2-5; tentatively, D is TRBD2 (5 bases). The CDR3 extends over 14 amino acids. Deletions cut 4 bases from V and 1 base from J, with 10 bases between. Germline V gene lookup returns CDR1 MNHEY and CDR2 SMNVEV (reference sequence). Written as DNA, the CDR3 is TGTGCCAGCAGTTCCCTCGGGATCCAAGAGACCCAGTACTTC. Protein: CASSSLGIQETQYF.

The chain uses TRBV5-1 and TRBJ1-2; the D gene is possibly TRBD1 (6 bases). This CDR3 contains 16 residues. V lost 0 bases and J 0 bases, leaving 12 bases between the germline ends. Germline-derived CDR1 and CDR2 are SGHRS and YFSETQ. This chain's CDR3 is CASSLGKTGANYGYTF. For the CDR3, the DNA is TGCGCCAGCAGCTTGGGAAAGACAGGAGCTAACTATGGCTACACCTTC.

This chain uses TRBV5-1 with TRBJ2-1, with D maybe TRBD1 (6 bases). V was pared by 1 base and J by 7 bases, with 12 bases between. CDR1 is SGHRS and CDR2 is YFSETQ in the germline V gene. This CDR3 contains 14 residues. CDR3 residues: CASSLIPGDNEQFF. CDR3 nucleotide sequence: TGCGCCAGCAGCTTGATTCCAGGGGATAATGAGCAGTTCTTC.